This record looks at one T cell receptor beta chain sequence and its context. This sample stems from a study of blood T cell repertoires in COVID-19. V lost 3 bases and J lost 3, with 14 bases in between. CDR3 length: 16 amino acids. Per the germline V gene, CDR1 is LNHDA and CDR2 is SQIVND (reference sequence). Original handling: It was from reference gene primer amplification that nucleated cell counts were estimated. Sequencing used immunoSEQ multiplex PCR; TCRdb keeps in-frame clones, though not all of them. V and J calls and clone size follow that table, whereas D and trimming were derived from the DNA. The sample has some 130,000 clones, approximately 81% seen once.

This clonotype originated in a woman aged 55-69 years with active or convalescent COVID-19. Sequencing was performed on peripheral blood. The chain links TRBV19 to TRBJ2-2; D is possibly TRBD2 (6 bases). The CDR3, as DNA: TGTGCCAGTAGTATTCCAGGCGGGGTGGACACCGGGGAGCTGTTTTTT. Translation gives CASSIPGGVDTGELFF.